The clone carrying this TCR beta chain has just one count. The target antigen is unknown. Graves' hyperthyroidism showing no ophthalmopathy progression within 18 months was considered stable. Patients were aged 18 to 65, had disease duration under 2 months, and had newly diagnosed hyperthyroidism. The sample comes from a study of T cells in Graves' hyperthyroidism and ophthalmopathy. Germline V CDR1 and CDR2: DFQATT, SNEGSKA (reference sequence). V was trimmed by 0 bases and J by 4 bases, leaving 9 bases between them. This CDR3 comprises 13 residues. TCR beta CDR3 regions were amplified from RNA transcripts. The study used the HTBI primer set for a first-round RT-PCR of the TCR CDR3. From the multiplex PCR reads, TCRdb called clonotypes with MiXCR, one entry per CDR3 protein. The table records 450,000 to 700,000 distinct CDR3 sequences, 40% to 55% of them present only once. Study conclusions and caveats: Blood samples included most of the expanded thyroid clonotypes exceeding 0.001. Model-based prediction identified ophthalmopathy a median approximately 6 months prior to its onset.

The chain recombines TRBV20-1 with TRBJ1-2; D is unresolved. The clonotype was recovered from a woman aged 18-29 years with Graves' hyperthyroidism. Input material: peripheral blood or thyroid tissue (not recorded which). DNA for the CDR3: TGCAGTGCTAGAGATGGGAGAAGCTATGGCTACACCTTC. Its protein is CSARDGRSYGYTF.